These 30 T cell receptor beta chains were all obtained from the same sample, sequenced in a study of radiotherapy plus CTLA-4 blockade in lung cancer. Profiled with immunoSEQ multiplex PCR; TCRdb holds only in-frame clones, not every one. The table records about 95,000 clones, roughly 80% of them present only once. Sequenced material: peripheral blood, taken from a patient treated with radiotherapy plus ipilimumab. These receptors were collected from a human donor with non-small cell lung cancer who had a partial response to radiotherapy plus ipilimumab.

V gene TRBV28 combines with J gene TRBJ2-5; TRBD2 is a possible D gene (6 bases). The DNA end lines up better with TRBJ2-7; the J call may be wrong. CDR3 length: 14 amino acids. In germline, CDR1 is MDHEN, CDR2 SYDVKM. The CDR3 DNA reads as TGTGCCAGCAGAGGAGGGCAGGGACCCTACGAGCAGTACTTC. Encoded protein: CASRGGQGPYEQYF.

The rearrangement links TRBV7-3 to TRBJ2-1; tentatively, D is TRBD2 (5 bases). V lost 2 bases, J lost 7 bases, and 12 bases lay in between. The length of the CDR3 is 14 residues. CDR1 is SGHTA, CDR2 FQGTGA, per germline. The CDR3 spells CASSLPGFTNEQFF. The CDR3, as DNA: TGTGCCAGCAGCTTACCGGGATTCACAAATGAGCAGTTCTTC.

This chain's CDR3 is CASSSLADPNTGELFF. In DNA form, the CDR3 reads TGCGCCAGCAGCTCACTAGCGGATCCGAACACCGGGGAGCTGTTTTTT. This chain joins TRBV5-1 and TRBJ2-2; 8 nucleotides line up with TRBD2. Germline values: CDR1 SGHRS, CDR2 YFSETQ. The trim removed 3 bases at V and 0 bases at J, leaving 4 bases unmatched. This CDR3 region has 16 residues.

The V and J genes are TRBV30 and TRBJ2-1; 8 nucleotides agree with TRBD2. The CDR3 has 15 residues. Per germline, CDR1 GTSNPN and CDR2 SVGIG (reference sequence). The ends lost 5 bases at V and 4 bases at J; junction bases unmatched: 10. The CDR3 DNA is TGTGCCTGGGACCCTCGCGGGGGGAGATACAATGAGCAGTTCTTC. Its protein product is CAWDPRGGRYNEQFF.

The V call is TRBV21-1, the J call TRBJ1-3. TRBV21-1 is described as a pseudogene. The CDR3 is 18 residues long. CDR3 region: CASTSMGGGTNSGNTIYF. The DNA for the CDR3 is TGTGCCAGCACCTCTATGGGAGGAGGCACCAACTCTGGAAACACCATATATTTT.

This chain joins TRBV30 and TRBJ1-2; 9 nucleotides agree with TRBD1. CDR1 GTSNPN and CDR2 SVGIG come from the germline V gene (reference sequence). The ends lost 2 bases at V and 2 bases at J; junction bases unmatched: 3. The CDR3 sequence is 14 residues long. CDR3 bases: TGTGCCTGGAGTCTCGGACAGGGGAACTATGGCTACACCTTC. It is translated as CAWSLGQGNYGYTF. The full variable domain, its missing parts supplied by reference TRBV30 and TRBJ1-2, is SQTIHQWPATLVQPVGSPLSLECTVEGTSNPNLYWYRQAAGRGLQLLFYSVGIGQISSEVPQNLSASRPQDRQFILSSKKLLLSDSGFYLCAWSLGQGNYGYTFGSGTRLTVV.

The chain employs TRBV21-1 and TRBJ1-4; TRBD1, the table's D call, lacks a check against the DNA. TRBV21-1 is classified as a pseudogene. CDR3 size: 15 residues. CDR3 bases: TGTGCCAGCAGCCGCAGGGGGCAGGAAGATGAAAAACTGTTTTTT. It codes for CASSRRGQEDEKLFF.

This clone was seen a few times. The chain employs TRBV19 and TRBJ1-2; D is unresolved. V was shortened by 7 bases and J by 4 bases, with 16 bases between the two germline ends. This CDR3 contains 14 residues. Germline assignment: CDR1 LNHDA and CDR2 SQIVND (reference sequence). In nucleotides, the CDR3 is TGTGCCAGTAATTCCGGTGACACCTTCTATGGCTACACCTTC. This gives the protein CASNSGDTFYGYTF.

The chain recombines TRBV10-3 with TRBJ1-1; possibly TRBD1 for D (6 bases). Trimming took off 0 bases at V and 1 base at J, with 6 bases between the two ends. The germline CDR1 and CDR2 sequences are ENHRY and SYGVKD. The length of the CDR3 is 14 residues. The CDR3 nucleotides read TGTGCCATCAGTGAGTCCAGGGGGAACACTGAAGCTTTCTTT. Encoded protein: CAISESRGNTEAFF.

This clone was counted only a few times. This rearrangement joins TRBV7-2 to TRBJ2-3, with D tentatively TRBD2 (5 bases). The CDR3 runs 13 residues. The germline V and J ends were trimmed by 3 bases and 2 bases, with 6 bases remaining between them. Germline loops: CDR1 SGHTA, CDR2 FQGNSA. Here the CDR3 reads CASSLDFTDTQYF. The CDR3 DNA sequence: TGTGCCAGCAGCTTGGACTTCACAGATACGCAGTATTTT.

This clone was detected a few times. This sequence joins TRBV9 and TRBJ2-2; the match to TRBD2 covers 8 bases. Germline values: CDR1 SGDLS, CDR2 YYNGEE. Losses at the gene ends were 4 bases for V and 7 bases for J; bases not matched to a gene: 12. This CDR3 is built from 16 residues. CDR3 bases: TGTGCCAGCAGCTATTCAGCGGGAGCGGATGGCGGGGAGCTGTTTTTT. Protein product: CASSYSAGADGGELFF.

V and J are TRBV28 and TRBJ2-6, with TRBD2 identical over 12 bases. Per germline, CDR1 MDHEN and CDR2 SYDVKM. V dropped 6 bases and J dropped 0; count of bases not matched to a gene: 6. The CDR3 runs to 18 residues. CDR3: CASSAPSGRASGANVLTF. CDR3 DNA: TGTGCCAGCAGCGCTCCTAGCGGGAGGGCCTCTGGGGCCAACGTCCTGACTTTC.

The V and J genes are TRBV5-1 and TRBJ1-4; the match to TRBD1 covers 10 bases. Germline V gene data show CDR1 as SGHRS and CDR2 as YFSETQ. J gave up 6 bases and V 4 bases, and 3 bases lay outside the gene matches. The length of the CDR3 is 14 residues. CDR3 sequence: CASSRGTGDEKLFF. For the CDR3, the DNA is TGCGCCAGCAGCCGCGGGACAGGGGATGAAAAACTGTTTTTT.

This sequence joins TRBV28 and TRBJ2-7; 8 bases map to TRBD2. Trimming cost V 6 bases and J 5 bases; bases outside gene matches: 15. The CDR3 totals 16 residues. The germline V gene has CDR1 MDHEN and CDR2 SYDVKM. The CDR3 sequence is CASSLLRLSGIHEQYF. The CDR3 DNA sequence: TGTGCCAGCAGCTTACTACGGCTTAGCGGGATCCACGAGCAGTACTTC.

The chain employs TRBV7-3 and TRBJ2-2, with 11 nucleotides matching TRBD1. The length of the CDR3 is 15 residues. The V gene end was trimmed by 5 bases and the J gene end by 6 bases; junction bases not matched to a gene: 5. Germline V lookup: CDR1 SGHTA, CDR2 FQGTGA. The CDR3 sequence: CASSLGTGGAGELFF. In nucleotides, the CDR3 is TGTGCCAGCAGCCTAGGGACAGGGGGGGCCGGGGAGCTGTTTTTT.

CDR3 in DNA: TGTGCCAGCAGCGTAGGGCTAGCGGGAGGTTCCACCGTTCCTATCTACGAGCAGTACTTC. It encodes CASSVGLAGGSTVPIYEQYF. This chain connects TRBV9 to TRBJ2-7, with 11 bases lining up with TRBD2. Germline CDR1 reads SGDLS; CDR2 reads YYNGEE. The CDR3 runs to 20 residues. After removal of 0 bases from V and 3 bases from J, the junction contained 17 bases not matched to a gene.

The chain links TRBV6-1 to TRBJ2-7; TRBD2 is a possible D gene (5 bases). Trimming cost V 5 bases and J 1 base, with 15 bases left between them. The CDR3 is 15 residues long. CDR1 and CDR2 (germline): MNHNS, SASEGT. The CDR3 DNA follows: TGTGCCAGCAGTTCGGGGTTCTTTGTTTCCTACGAGCAGTACTTC. It yields the protein CASSSGFFVSYEQYF.

CDR3 loop: CASSSRGSENTEAFF. CDR3 nucleotide sequence: TGTGCCAGCAGCTCCAGGGGGAGTGAGAACACTGAAGCTTTCTTT. The chain combines TRBV7-9 with TRBJ1-1; the match to TRBD1 covers 7 bases. Per the germline V gene, CDR1 is SEHNR and CDR2 is FQNEAQ (reference sequence). The V segment lost 4 bases and the J segment 1 base; nucleotides outside the gene matches: 6. The CDR3 has 15 amino acids.

The V gene is TRBV30, the J gene TRBJ2-1; the D gene is possibly TRBD1 (6 bases). The germline V gene encodes CDR1 GTSNPN and CDR2 SVGIG (reference sequence). The CDR3 length is 12 residues. V lost 0 bases and J 9 bases, leaving 9 bases between the germline ends. The CDR3 spells CAWSVQQGEQFF. CDR3 coding DNA: TGTGCCTGGAGTGTACAACAGGGTGAGCAGTTCTTC.

This chain joins TRBV18 and TRBJ1-1; TRBD1 aligns across 10 bases. CDR1 and CDR2 (germline): KGHSH, LQKENI. After removal of 6 bases from V and 7 bases from J, the junction contained 8 bases not matched to a gene. The CDR3 has 14 residues. In nucleotides, the CDR3 is TGTGCCAGCTCCCCGGGACAGGGGACGGGTGAAGCTTTCTTT. Its translation is CASSPGQGTGEAFF.

This sequence joins TRBV6-5 and TRBJ1-2; 7 positions agree with TRBD1. Germline V gene data show CDR1 as MNHEY and CDR2 as SVGAGI. The CDR3 is 15 residues long. With V trimmed by 0 bases and J by 4 bases, 5 bases remained unmatched. The chain's CDR3 is CASSYSARDSYGYTF. The CDR3 DNA is TGTGCCAGCAGTTACTCCGCCAGGGACAGCTATGGCTACACCTTC.

This rearrangement joins TRBV27 to TRBJ2-7; D perhaps matches TRBD1 (6 bases). This CDR3 comprises 16 residues. V gave up 3 bases and J gave up 4 bases, with 19 bases separating them. Looked up from germline, CDR1 is MNHEY and CDR2 is SMNVEV (reference sequence). The CDR3 nucleotides are TGTGCCAGCAGTTTGCTTTTTAGGGGGTATGGATACGAGCAGTACTTC. Amino acid sequence: CASSLLFRGYGYEQYF.

V and J are TRBV18 and TRBJ2-3, with 11 nucleotides matching TRBD2. The germline gives CDR1 KGHSH, CDR2 LQKENI. Losses at the gene ends were 6 bases for V and 5 bases for J; bases not matched to a gene: 4. The CDR3 covers 14 residues. CDR3 nucleotide sequence: TGTGCCAGCTCCCTAACTAGCGGGAGAGATACGCAGTATTTT. As protein: CASSLTSGRDTQYF.

CDR3 nucleotides: TGTGCCAGCAGCTGGACTACCACAGATACGCAGTATTTT. Its translation: CASSWTTTDTQYF. V usage is TRBV11-2 and J usage is TRBJ2-3; a possible D gene is TRBD2 (6 bases). The CDR3 loop spans 13 amino acids. The V end lost 4 bases, the J end lost 2 bases, and 7 bases lay between the germline ends. From germline, CDR1 is SGHAT and CDR2 FQNNGV.

This chain connects TRBV14 to TRBJ2-1; 10 nucleotides agree with TRBD2. Germline V gene sequence: CDR1 SGHDN, CDR2 FVKESK. CDR3 length: 16 residues. With 4 bases clipped from V and 4 bases from J, the junction kept 7 bases outside the gene matches. This chain's CDR3 is CASSPRRTSGYNEQFF. The CDR3 DNA is TGTGCCAGCAGCCCGAGGCGGACTAGCGGATACAATGAGCAGTTCTTC.

The V call is TRBV6-6, the J call TRBJ1-2; the match to TRBD1 covers 10 bases. After removal of 10 bases from V and 6 bases from J, the junction contained 8 bases not matched to a gene. Germline V gene sequence: CDR1 MNHNY, CDR2 SVGAGI (reference sequence). The CDR3 runs 13 residues. The CDR3 loop is CATGQGGYDGYTF. CDR3 nucleotides: TGTGCCACCGGACAGGGGGGGTACGATGGCTACACCTTC.

This clone was detected only a few times. V and J are TRBV5-4 and TRBJ1-4, with a possible D match to TRBD1 (5 bases). The CDR3 is 16 residues long. V was clipped by 4 bases and J by 8 bases, with 21 bases between them. Germline V gene lookup returns CDR1 SGHNT and CDR2 YYREEE (reference sequence). The CDR3 sequence is CASSPGPPGGSEKLFF. DNA for the CDR3: TGTGCCAGCAGCCCCGGACCTCCGGGGGGTTCGGAAAAACTGTTTTTT.

The chain carries TRBV18 and TRBJ2-7; D is ambiguous. Germline lookup yields CDR1 KGHSH and CDR2 LQKENI. CDR3 length: 13 residues. Deletions cut 3 bases from V and 0 bases from J, with 6 bases between. The DNA for the CDR3 is TGTGCCAGCTCACCGGGCGTCTCCTACGAGCAGTACTTC. Amino acid sequence: CASSPGVSYEQYF.

The J gene is TRBJ2-1, the V gene TRBV5-1; TRBD2 agrees at 11 bases. CDR3 length: 16 amino acids. Germline CDR1 is SGHRS and CDR2 is YFSETQ. V lost 4 bases and J lost 3; bases outside the gene matches: 6. The CDR3 DNA sequence: TGCGCCAGCAGCCCTGGGACTAGCGGAGTCTACAATGAGCAGTTCTTC. The encoded protein is CASSPGTSGVYNEQFF. The full variable domain, in which reference TRBV5-1 and TRBJ2-1 provide the parts outside the CDR3, is KAGVTQTPRYLIKTRGQQVTLSCSPISGHRSVSWYQQTPGQGLQFLFEYFSETQRNKGNFPGRFSGRQFSNSRSEMNVSTLELGDSALYLCASSPGTSGVYNEQFFGPGTRLTVL.

This clone has just one count. This rearrangement joins TRBV5-1 to TRBJ2-7; the D gene is possibly TRBD2 (5 bases). V was trimmed by 0 bases and J by 0 bases, leaving 19 bases between them. CDR3 length equals 18 residues. Germline V CDR1 and CDR2: SGHRS, YFSETQ. The CDR3 spells CASSLAASSGMSSYEQYF. CDR3 DNA sequence: TGCGCCAGCAGCTTGGCGGCATCGAGCGGAATGAGCTCCTACGAGCAGTACTTC.